This T cell receptor beta chain was identified during a study of shared clonotypes between healthy human individuals. Background on the study: Used for every donor were three CD4 naive, three CD4 memory, two CD8 naive and one CD8 memory plate.

Libraries were prepared by immunoSEQ multiplex PCR; TCRdb keeps only in-frame clonotypes and omits some of them. The table lists around 1.9 million clones, approximately 94% of them singletons. Notes on the study in general: Some naive CD4 clonotypes, roughly 4.7%, turned up in common across a few donors.

In regard to this clone: Its antigen is currently unknown.

V lost 6 bases to trimming and J lost 6 bases, with 16 bases between them. Germline assignment: CDR1 MDHEN and CDR2 SYDVKM. The CDR3 length is 14 residues. Positive CCR7 selection of CD45RO-negative cells yielded the naive CD8 cells, and terminally differentiated effector memory CD45RA+ cells were excluded. None of the donors, who were healthy HIV-negative adults, had recently had acute infections or vaccinations. The V gene is TRBV28, the J gene TRBJ2-3; no clear D. The sequence came from a man aged 18 to 30 in good health. Some clones in this sample may be carry-over from other donors' samples. The sequenced sample consisted of naive CD8+ T cells from PBMCs. The CDR3 sequence: CASRHRQGRDTQYF. The CDR3 DNA sequence: TGTGCCAGCAGACATCGTCAAGGAAGGGATACGCAGTATTTT.